These 30 T cell receptor beta chains originate from one sample sequenced in a study of T cell responses to AZD1222 COVID-19 vaccine. Produced via immunoSEQ multiplex PCR; TCRdb's table is partial and in-frame only. The repertoire holds roughly 98,000 clones, with just over 90% as singletons. The specimen comprised peripheral blood, sampled on day 0 of AZD1222 vaccination. The receptors were gathered from an adult in good health.

This rearrangement joins TRBV5-6 to TRBJ2-7; a weak D match, TRBD2 (7 bases). The CDR3 length is 15 residues. Per germline, CDR1 SGHDT and CDR2 YYEEEE. The V gene lost 4 bases and the J gene lost 3 bases, with 17 bases spanning the gap. DNA of the CDR3: TGTGCCAGCAGCCCGGGGGTCGGGGGGCGCTACGAGCAGTACTTC. Protein sequence: CASSPGVGGRYEQYF.

The V call is TRBV3-1 (or the pseudogene TRBV3-2), the J call TRBJ1-2; D not resolved. Germline CDR1 reads LGHDT; CDR2 reads YNNKEL (reference sequence). V dropped 4 bases and J dropped 5 bases, with 5 bases sitting between them. The length of the CDR3 is 11 residues. The CDR3 region is CASSPGYGYTF. DNA of the CDR3: TGTGCCAGCAGCCCTGGATATGGCTACACCTTC.

CDR3 amino acids: CASSLPGETQYF. CDR3 coding DNA: TGTGCCAGCAGCTTACCGGGAGAGACCCAGTACTTC. The chain recombines TRBV13 with TRBJ2-5; D call uncertain. V was trimmed by 2 bases and J by 4 bases, leaving 5 bases between them. This CDR3 has 12 residues. Germline assignment: CDR1 PRHDT and CDR2 FYEKMQ (reference sequence).

The chain uses TRBV4-1 and TRBJ1-5; the D is unclear. Trimming removed 3 bases at V and 7 bases at J, with 19 bases between. The CDR3 length is 16 residues. Germline V lookup: CDR1 MGHRA, CDR2 YSYEKL. In nucleotides, the CDR3 is TGCGCCAGCAGCCAGTTGGAACGCAGAAGGAGCCAGCCCCAGCATTTT. It translates to CASSQLERRRSQPQHF.

V gene TRBV4-2 combines with J gene TRBJ2-3; D unclear. The length of the CDR3 is 15 residues. Trimming stripped 2 bases from V and 4 bases from J, with 13 bases between. Per germline, CDR1 LGHNA and CDR2 YNFKEQ. CDR3 loop: CASSQYLKQSDTQYF. The CDR3 DNA reads TGTGCCAGCAGCCAATATCTTAAGCAGTCAGATACGCAGTATTTT.

The CDR3 bases are TGCGCCAGCAGCCCCGGGGGTAATTCACCCCTCCACTTT. It specifies CASSPGGNSPLHF. This rearrangement joins TRBV5-1 to TRBJ1-6; a weak D match, TRBD1 (5 bases). V was cut by 4 bases and J by 6 bases, with 8 bases left in between. The germline V gene encodes CDR1 SGHRS and CDR2 YFSETQ. The CDR3 loop spans 13 amino acids.

The rearrangement joins TRBV3-1 (or the pseudogene TRBV3-2) to TRBJ1-5, with a tentative D call TRBD1 (5 bases). CDR1 LGHDT and CDR2 YNNKEL come from the germline V gene (reference sequence). The CDR3 sequence is 14 residues long. V gave up 5 bases and J gave up 5 bases, with 13 bases separating them. The CDR3 reads CASSIRTGDQPQHF. CDR3 sequence (DNA): TGTGCCAGCAGCATCCGGACGGGGGATCAGCCCCAGCATTTT.

The chain employs TRBV11-3 and TRBJ2-1; no firm D call. CDR3 size: 14 residues. Germline loops: CDR1 SGHNT, CDR2 YENEEA. The V gene lost 2 bases and the J gene lost 0 bases, with 5 bases spanning the gap. CDR3 region: CASSLTGSYNEQFF. The DNA for the CDR3 is TGTGCCAGCAGCTTAACGGGCTCCTACAATGAGCAGTTCTTC.

This chain connects TRBV6-6 to TRBJ2-5; 7 bases agree with TRBD2. This CDR3 has 14 amino acids. V shed 7 bases and J 4 bases; nucleotides not matched to a gene: 9. CDR1 and CDR2 from the germline V gene are MNHNY and SVGAGI (reference sequence). The CDR3 is CASTHRGDGETQYF. The CDR3 nucleotides are TGTGCCAGCACCCACCGGGGGGACGGAGAGACCCAGTACTTC.

The rearrangement links TRBV24-1 to TRBJ2-2; 9 bases match TRBD1. CDR1 is KGHDR, CDR2 SFDVKD, per germline. This CDR3 has 19 residues. J gave up 6 bases and V 0 bases, and 13 bases lay outside the gene matches. CDR3 nucleotides: TGTGCCACCAGTGATTTGGTAGGGCGCGGGACAGGGAGCCCCGGGGAGCTGTTTTTT. This encodes CATSDLVGRGTGSPGELFF.

This chain connects TRBV28 to TRBJ1-1; perhaps TRBD1 as D (6 bases). Germline V gene lookup returns CDR1 MDHEN and CDR2 SYDVKM. V was cut by 2 bases and J by 11 bases, with 18 bases left in between. The CDR3 runs to 14 residues. CDR3 residues: CASSLGTGLSGAFF. The DNA of the CDR3 is TGTGCCAGCAGTTTAGGTACAGGGCTCTCTGGGGCTTTCTTT.

This clone was observed a single time. V is TRBV19 and J is TRBJ2-7; the D gene is possibly TRBD2 (5 bases). The germline V gene has CDR1 LNHDA and CDR2 SQIVND (reference sequence). The length of the CDR3 is 14 residues. V lost 4 bases, J lost 3 bases, and 13 bases lay in between. The CDR3 DNA follows: TGTGCCAGTAGTACGTCGGGAAAAGACTACGAGCAGTACTTC. It yields the protein CASSTSGKDYEQYF. The variable domain in full, with the rest retrieved from reference TRBV19 and TRBJ2-7, is DGGITQSPKYLFRKEGQNVTLSCEQNLNHDAMYWYRQDPGQGLRLIYYSQIVNDFQKGDIAEGYSVSREKKESFPLTVTSAQKNPTAFYLCASSTSGKDYEQYFGPGTRLTVT.

V gene TRBV19 combines with J gene TRBJ2-2, with 9 bases identical to TRBD1. CDR1 is LNHDA, CDR2 SQIVND, per germline (reference sequence). CDR3 size: 16 residues. The J segment lost 3 bases and the V segment lost 3 bases, leaving 5 bases of the junction unmatched. The CDR3 coding sequence is TGTGCCAGTAGTATCGCACAGGGGGCTGACACCGGGGAGCTGTTTTTT. It yields the protein CASSIAQGADTGELFF. Variable domain in full (rest from reference TRBV19 and TRBJ2-2): DGGITQSPKYLFRKEGQNVTLSCEQNLNHDAMYWYRQDPGQGLRLIYYSQIVNDFQKGDIAEGYSVSREKKESFPLTVTSAQKNPTAFYLCASSIAQGADTGELFFGEGSRLTVL.

This chain uses TRBV14 with TRBJ2-7; D is unresolved. V lost 3 bases and J lost 2, with 8 bases in between. This CDR3 region has 13 residues. CDR1 is SGHDN and CDR2 is FVKESK in the germline V gene. CDR3 protein: CASSHGSPYEQYF. DNA of the CDR3: TGTGCCAGCAGCCATGGGTCTCCCTACGAGCAGTACTTC.

DNA of the CDR3: TGTGCCACCAGTGATTTCACAACCAACTATGGCTACACCTTC. Translated: CATSDFTTNYGYTF. V usage is TRBV24-1 and J usage is TRBJ1-2; unclear D gene. Germline V gives CDR1 KGHDR, CDR2 SFDVKD. V dropped 1 base and J dropped 2 bases, with 7 bases sitting between them. The length of the CDR3 is 14 residues.

V gene TRBV7-3 combines with J gene TRBJ2-1, with D possibly being TRBD1 (6 bases). Trimming took off 1 base at V and 5 bases at J, with 15 bases between the two ends. Germline V gene sequence: CDR1 SGHTA, CDR2 FQGTGA. This CDR3 comprises 16 residues. In DNA form, the CDR3 reads TGTGCCAGCAGCTTAAGCAACAGGGCTTCGGACAATGAGCAGTTCTTC. Its protein is CASSLSNRASDNEQFF.

In regard to this clone: A junction boundary mismatches the germline segment, possibly from a read error. The chain combines TRBV20-1 with TRBJ1-2; D gene unclear. The CDR3 is made up of 10 amino acids. Per the germline V gene, CDR1 is DFQATT and CDR2 is SNEGSKA (reference sequence). The chain's CDR3 is CSARQISPPF. CDR3 DNA: TGCAGTGCTAGACAGATAAGCCCTCCCTTC.

The CDR3 protein is CASSFLDRGEKLFF. The CDR3 DNA reads TGTGCCAGCAGTTTCTTGGACAGGGGTGAAAAACTGTTTTTT. The chain joins TRBV28 to TRBJ1-4; 9 bases match TRBD1. Germline V gene sequence: CDR1 MDHEN, CDR2 SYDVKM. V dropped 3 bases and J dropped 7; count of bases not matched to a gene: 3. The CDR3 consists of 14 residues.

The chain joins TRBV18 to TRBJ2-1; 9 positions match TRBD2. Trimming cost V 3 bases and J 0 bases; bases outside gene matches: 3. Germline assignment: CDR1 KGHSH and CDR2 LQKENI. There are 16 residues in the CDR3. Here the CDR3 reads CASSPGLASSYNEQFF. The CDR3 coding sequence is TGTGCCAGCTCACCTGGACTAGCGAGCTCCTACAATGAGCAGTTCTTC.

The chain links TRBV6-5 to TRBJ1-5, with 8 positions matching TRBD1. The CDR3 sequence is 14 residues long. J lost 7 bases, V lost 4 bases, and 6 bases had no gene match. Germline V lookup: CDR1 MNHEY, CDR2 SVGAGI. The CDR3 DNA sequence: TGTGCCAGCAGTTCCGGACAGGGTAGACAGCCCCAGCATTTT. It yields the protein CASSSGQGRQPQHF.

This clone was found a few times. The J gene is TRBJ1-1, the V gene TRBV6-1, with a possible D match to TRBD1 (6 bases). The CDR3 has 17 amino acids. CDR1 MNHNS and CDR2 SASEGT come from the germline V gene. V was pared by 0 bases and J by 1 base, with 15 bases between. DNA of the CDR3: TGTGCCAGCAGTGAAGCGACGAACAGGGTTTGGAACACTGAAGCTTTCTTT. Translated, it gives CASSEATNRVWNTEAFF.

The V call is TRBV5-5, the J call TRBJ2-7; a possible D gene is TRBD1 (5 bases). The CDR3 has 15 residues. Germline lookup yields CDR1 SGHKS and CDR2 YYEKEE (reference sequence). Trimming cost V 3 bases and J 4 bases, with 17 bases left between them. CDR3 loop: CASSSIGEVVYEQYF. The CDR3 bases are TGTGCCAGCAGCTCCATAGGGGAAGTGGTTTACGAGCAGTACTTC.

The chain has TRBV7-6 and TRBJ2-7; unclear D gene. The CDR3 runs to 11 residues. The germline V gene has CDR1 SGHVS and CDR2 FNYEAQ. Trimming pared 4 bases from V and 3 bases from J, leaving 4 bases between. CDR3 loop: CASSWDYEQYF. DNA of the CDR3: TGTGCCAGCAGCTGGGACTACGAGCAGTACTTC.

This clone was observed a handful of times. The chain joins TRBV14 to TRBJ1-3, with TRBD1 identical over 8 bases. J gave up 8 bases and V 3 bases, and 12 bases lay outside the gene matches. Germline lookup yields CDR1 SGHDN and CDR2 FVKESK. CDR3 length: 16 residues. The chain's CDR3 is CASSQQGANYGHTIYF. Written as DNA, the CDR3 is TGTGCCAGCAGCCAGCAGGGGGCTAACTACGGACACACCATATATTTT.

The CDR3 protein is CASSFRRTEAFF. The CDR3 nucleotides read TGTGCCAGCAGCTTCCGTCGTACTGAAGCTTTCTTT. The chain uses TRBV5-4 and TRBJ1-1; D call uncertain. V gave up 2 bases and J gave up 5 bases, with 7 bases separating them. The CDR3 loop spans 12 amino acids. Germline assignment: CDR1 SGHNT and CDR2 YYREEE (reference sequence).

This rearrangement joins TRBV25-1 to TRBJ1-5; D ambiguous. The V gene's germline CDR1 is MGHDK and CDR2 SYGVNS. Trimming removed 6 bases from V and 5 bases from J, with 11 bases in between. The CDR3 spans 13 residues. CDR3 nucleotides: TGTGCCAGCAGCGGGTCGTTCGATCAGCCCCAGCATTTT. This codes for CASSGSFDQPQHF. The whole variable domain, remainder taken from reference TRBV25-1 and TRBJ1-5, is EADIYQTPRYLVIGTGKKITLECSQTMGHDKMYWYQQDPGMELHLIHYSYGVNSTEKGDLSSESTVSRIRTEHFPLTLESARPSHTSQYLCASSGSFDQPQHFGDGTRLSIL.

The chain is built from TRBV28 and TRBJ1-2; 7 positions agree with TRBD1. The ends lost 5 bases at V and 4 bases at J; junction bases unmatched: 7. Germline CDR1 reads MDHEN; CDR2 reads SYDVKM. The CDR3 extends over 14 amino acids. CDR3 bases: TGTGCCAGCAGTGATCCGGGACAGAGCTATGGCTACACCTTC. This encodes CASSDPGQSYGYTF.

This clone came up once. This chain links TRBV19 with TRBJ2-7, with D perhaps matching TRBD1 (8 bases). The CDR3 covers 15 residues. Germline V gene data show CDR1 as LNHDA and CDR2 as SQIVND (reference sequence). Trimming took off 3 bases at V and 4 bases at J, with 16 bases between the two ends. CDR3 DNA sequence: TGTGCCAGTAGTATTAGCGGGCAGGGGGCTTACGAGCAGTACTTC. As protein: CASSISGQGAYEQYF.

CDR3 loop: CASSAIAGGLNEQFF. The CDR3 nucleotides read TGCGCCAGCAGCGCGATAGCGGGAGGGCTCAATGAGCAGTTCTTC. The chain uses TRBV5-1 and TRBJ2-1; 11 bases are shared with TRBD2. Germline V gene lookup returns CDR1 SGHRS and CDR2 YFSETQ. The CDR3 sequence is 15 residues long. V lost 4 bases to trimming and J lost 6 bases; unmatched junction nucleotides: 6.

The chain recombines TRBV24-1 with TRBJ1-5, with TRBD1 as a possible D gene (5 bases). V was shortened by 4 bases and J by 7 bases, with 10 bases between the two germline ends. This CDR3 is built from 13 residues. The germline V gene has CDR1 KGHDR and CDR2 SFDVKD. CDR3 in amino acids: CATSEGGGQPQHF. Here the CDR3 DNA reads TGTGCCACCAGTGAGGGGGGGGGACAGCCCCAGCATTTT.